This entry lists 27 T cell receptor beta chains sequenced from one sample in a study of T cell responses to AZD1222 COVID-19 vaccine. The assay was immunoSEQ multiplex PCR, and TCRdb's table has in-frame clones only and misses some. The sample has 150,000 to 200,000 clones; approximately 90% are singletons. Sequenced material: peripheral blood, taken on day 0 of AZD1222 vaccination. The origin of the receptors is an adult in good health.

The chain combines TRBV9 with TRBJ2-3; TRBD2 agrees at 11 bases. Germline trimming cut 0 bases from V and 5 bases from J; bases unmatched to any gene: 8. Germline CDR1 and CDR2: SGDLS and YYNGEE. The CDR3 is 17 residues long. This chain's CDR3 is CASSVEKLAGVVDTQYF. CDR3 nucleotide sequence: TGTGCCAGCAGCGTAGAAAAACTAGCGGGAGTGGTAGATACGCAGTATTTT.

This clone appeared once. The chain employs TRBV7-2 and TRBJ1-5, with D possibly being TRBD1 (5 bases). Trimming shortened V by 5 bases and J by 3 bases, and 11 bases separated the two germline ends. CDR1 and CDR2 from the germline V gene are SGHTA and FQGNSA. The CDR3 spans 14 residues. CDR3 DNA: TGTGCCAGCAGCGCTCGGGGGACCAATCAGCCCCAGCATTTT. Protein: CASSARGTNQPQHF.

V is TRBV7-2 and J is TRBJ2-1; 12 positions match TRBD2. After removal of 7 bases from V and 9 bases from J, the junction contained 19 bases not matched to a gene. The CDR3 totals 18 residues. Germline CDR1 SGHTA, CDR2 FQGNSA. The CDR3 spells CASTMRLAGVGFFGEQFF. The CDR3 coding sequence is TGTGCCAGCACCATGCGACTAGCGGGAGTGGGGTTTTTCGGTGAGCAGTTCTTC.

The chain combines TRBV28 with TRBJ1-6; a weak D match, TRBD1 (6 bases). Germline CDR1 MDHEN, CDR2 SYDVKM. V lost 5 bases and J 12 bases, leaving 20 bases between the germline ends. The CDR3 length is 15 residues. In nucleotides, the CDR3 is TGTGCCAGCAGTCCCACCGCCCGGGACAAGGAACCCCTCCACTTT. This gives the protein CASSPTARDKEPLHF.

V and J are TRBV4-1 and TRBJ1-6; TRBD1 agrees at 9 bases. V was pared by 4 bases and J by 5 bases, with 3 bases of the junction left unmatched. The CDR3 runs 15 residues. The germline gives CDR1 MGHRA, CDR2 YSYEKL. This chain's CDR3 is CASSRDRENNSPLHF. The CDR3 DNA reads as TGCGCCAGCAGCCGGGACAGGGAAAATAATTCACCCCTCCACTTT.

The rearrangement joins TRBV18 to TRBJ2-7, with TRBD1 matching over 10 bases. CDR1 is KGHSH, CDR2 LQKENI, per germline. The CDR3 extends over 15 amino acids. Unmatched junction bases numbered 8, after V lost 3 bases and J lost 6 bases. The CDR3 spells CASSPPGQGLIEQYF. CDR3 nucleotide sequence: TGTGCCAGCTCACCTCCGGGACAGGGGTTAATCGAGCAGTACTTC.

The chain employs TRBV7-2 and TRBJ2-3, with D possibly being TRBD2 (6 bases). V lost 1 base and J lost 14, with 13 bases in between. This CDR3 has 12 amino acids. Germline CDR1 is SGHTA and CDR2 is FQGNSA. CDR3 sequence: CASSLDGTPRYF. The CDR3 DNA is TGTGCCAGCAGCTTAGATGGGACTCCCCGGTATTTT.

This CDR3 reads CASTHSGGSYNEQFF. The CDR3 DNA sequence: TGTGCCAGCACCCATTCGGGGGGCTCCTACAATGAGCAGTTCTTC. The V gene is TRBV27, the J gene TRBJ2-1; 7 nucleotides agree with TRBD2. Germline V gene lookup returns CDR1 MNHEY and CDR2 SMNVEV (reference sequence). Trimming cost V 7 bases and J 0 bases; bases outside gene matches: 6. The CDR3 runs to 15 residues.

The rearrangement joins TRBV10-1 to TRBJ2-5; 10 nucleotides match TRBD1. J gave up 2 bases and V 5 bases, and 5 bases lay outside the gene matches. Germline V gives CDR1 WNHNN, CDR2 SYGVQD (reference sequence). The CDR3 runs to 15 residues. DNA of the CDR3: TGCGCCAGCAGTTTGACAGGGGGCCGGCAAGAGACCCAGTACTTC. Residues: CASSLTGGRQETQYF.

The table lists this clone with a few counts. The chain couples TRBV7-2 to TRBJ1-4, with D perhaps TRBD1 (5 bases). Germline CDR1 SGHTA, CDR2 FQGNSA. Trimming left V 5 bases short and J 0 bases short, with 10 bases between. The CDR3 is made up of 15 amino acids. The CDR3 is CASSQTGPTNEKLFF. The CDR3 DNA reads as TGTGCCAGCAGCCAAACAGGCCCAACTAATGAAAAACTGTTTTTT. The full variable domain, with the rest looked up from reference TRBV7-2 and TRBJ1-4, is GAGVSQSPSNKVTEKGKDVELRCDPISGHTALYWYRQSLGQGLEFLIYFQGNSAPDKSGLPSDRFSAERTGGSVSTLTIQRTQQEDSAVYLCASSQTGPTNEKLFFGSGTQLSVL.

CDR3 nucleotide sequence: TGTGCCAGCAGTTACGGACAGAGGAATGAAAAACTGTTTTTT. It encodes CASSYGQRNEKLFF. The chain recombines TRBV6-5 with TRBJ1-4; D perhaps matches TRBD1 (6 bases). V lost 2 bases and J 5 bases, leaving 9 bases between the germline ends. This CDR3 contains 14 residues. Germline V gene sequence: CDR1 MNHEY, CDR2 SVGAGI.

The chain combines TRBV6-5 with TRBJ2-5; 9 bases are shared with TRBD2. V gave up 6 bases and J gave up 4 bases; unmatched junction bases: 6. The CDR3 totals 14 residues. Germline CDR1 MNHEY, CDR2 SVGAGI. The CDR3 loop reads CASRLNSGRETQYF. The CDR3 DNA reads as TGTGCCAGCAGACTCAATAGCGGGAGAGAGACCCAGTACTTC.

This rearrangement joins TRBV9 to TRBJ1-5; D call uncertain. This CDR3 contains 14 residues. CDR1 SGDLS and CDR2 YYNGEE come from the germline V gene. V lost 3 bases and J 9 bases, leaving 16 bases between the germline ends. The CDR3 loop reads CASSEHASPGPQHF. CDR3 nucleotide sequence: TGTGCCAGCAGCGAGCACGCTAGCCCAGGGCCCCAGCATTTT.

This clone was seen once. The genes are TRBV5-4 and TRBJ2-5, with D maybe TRBD2 (6 bases). Deletions cut 0 bases from V and 3 bases from J, with 12 bases between. The CDR3 loop spans 15 amino acids. Germline V lookup: CDR1 SGHNT, CDR2 YYREEE (reference sequence). CDR3 sequence reads: CASSLGREPEETQYF. The CDR3 DNA sequence: TGTGCCAGCAGCTTGGGCCGGGAGCCCGAAGAGACCCAGTACTTC.

This chain uses TRBV28 with TRBJ2-4, with 8 bases fitting TRBD2. CDR1 is MDHEN and CDR2 is SYDVKM in the germline V gene. Trimming at V came to 5 bases and at J to 3 bases, leaving 6 bases not matched to a gene. The CDR3 loop spans 15 amino acids. The DNA of the CDR3 is TGTGCCAGCAGTGTATCCGGGACTAGCAAAAACATTCAGTACTTC. Its translation: CASSVSGTSKNIQYF.

V and J are TRBV5-1 and TRBJ1-4; D possibly corresponds to TRBD1 (6 bases). The CDR3 sequence is 16 residues long. CDR1 is SGHRS and CDR2 is YFSETQ in the germline V gene. V lost 0 bases and J lost 4, with 13 bases in between. The DNA for the CDR3 is TGCGCCAGCAGCTTGGTAGGACAGCTGTATAATGAAAAACTGTTTTTT. Encoded protein: CASSLVGQLYNEKLFF. The whole variable domain, remainder taken from reference TRBV5-1 and TRBJ1-4, is KAGVTQTPRYLIKTRGQQVTLSCSPISGHRSVSWYQQTPGQGLQFLFEYFSETQRNKGNFPGRFSGRQFSNSRSEMNVSTLELGDSALYLCASSLVGQLYNEKLFFGSGTQLSVL.

The chain carries TRBV13 and TRBJ2-7; 7 nucleotides match TRBD1. Germline-derived CDR1 and CDR2 are PRHDT and FYEKMQ (reference sequence). The CDR3 extends over 14 amino acids. Trimming cost V 3 bases and J 0 bases; bases outside gene matches: 2. The CDR3, as DNA: TGTGCCAGCAGCTTGGGACAGAGCTCCTACGAGCAGTACTTC. This codes for CASSLGQSSYEQYF.

The genes are TRBV5-4 and TRBJ2-1; 9 bases fit TRBD1. The trim removed 4 bases at V and 9 bases at J, leaving 8 bases unmatched. The length of the CDR3 is 14 residues. CDR1 is SGHNT, CDR2 YYREEE, per germline (reference sequence). In DNA form, the CDR3 reads TGTGCCAGCAGCGGAACCCGGGACAGGGCTGAGCAGTTCTTC. It specifies CASSGTRDRAEQFF.

The chain combines TRBV27 with TRBJ1-6; D is ambiguous. Per the germline V gene, CDR1 is MNHEY and CDR2 is SMNVEV (reference sequence). Trimming took off 6 bases at V and 4 bases at J, with 7 bases between the two ends. This CDR3 has 13 residues. CDR3 coding DNA: TGTGCCAGCAGCACCTTTTATAATTCACCCCTCCACTTT. This gives the protein CASSTFYNSPLHF.

The chain joins TRBV18 to TRBJ2-3; D ambiguous. Germline CDR1 reads KGHSH; CDR2 reads LQKENI. There are 14 residues in the CDR3. Trimming stripped 6 bases from V and 1 base from J, with 11 bases between. CDR3 sequence reads: CASSPDFRTDTQYF. CDR3 nucleotides: TGTGCCAGCTCGCCCGACTTTCGCACAGATACGCAGTATTTT.

The V gene is TRBV3-1 (or the pseudogene TRBV3-2), the J gene TRBJ1-4, with no clear D. This CDR3 has 15 amino acids. Deletions cut 1 base from V and 5 bases from J, with 11 bases between. Germline-derived CDR1 and CDR2 are LGHDT and YNNKEL (reference sequence). CDR3 sequence: CASSQGEPINEKLFF. The CDR3 region has the DNA TGTGCCAGCAGCCAAGGGGAACCGATCAATGAAAAACTGTTTTTT.

The chain combines TRBV6-5 with TRBJ2-7; 7 nucleotides match TRBD1. This CDR3 contains 14 residues. Trimming removed 6 bases from V and 5 bases from J; junction bases left unmatched: 10. CDR1 is MNHEY, CDR2 SVGAGI, per germline. The CDR3 loop is CASSPTGQRDEQYF. CDR3 coding DNA: TGTGCCAGCAGCCCGACAGGGCAACGCGACGAGCAGTACTTC.

The chain recombines TRBV20-1 with TRBJ2-7; 8 bases line up with TRBD2. In germline, CDR1 is DFQATT, CDR2 SNEGSKA (reference sequence). V shed 3 bases, J shed 2 bases, and the junction held 6 bases outside the gene matches. The CDR3 runs to 14 residues. The CDR3 DNA reads as TGCAGTGCTAGTTTTAGCGGGAAGACCTACGAGCAGTACTTC. It encodes CSASFSGKTYEQYF.

The CDR3 coding sequence is TGTGCCAGCAGCGTAGCTCTACAACTTGGCACAGATACGCAGTATTTT. Translated, it gives CASSVALQLGTDTQYF. J is TRBJ2-3 and V is TRBV9; D is unclear. Trimming pared 0 bases from V and 1 base from J, leaving 12 bases between. The V gene's germline CDR1 is SGDLS and CDR2 YYNGEE. The CDR3 length is 16 residues.

V usage is TRBV9 and J usage is TRBJ1-1, with D tentatively TRBD1 (5 bases). Germline values: CDR1 SGDLS, CDR2 YYNGEE. Deletions cut 6 bases from V and 5 bases from J, with 14 bases between. CDR3 length: 13 residues. The CDR3 nucleotides are TGTGCCAGCACCCAAGGGACGGGGACTGAAGCTTTCTTT. Translating it yields CASTQGTGTEAFF. The variable domain in full, with the rest retrieved from reference TRBV9 and TRBJ1-1, is DSGVTQTPKHLITATGQRVTLRCSPRSGDLSVYWYQQSLDQGLQFLIQYYNGEERAKGNILERFSAQQFPDLHSELNLSSLELGDSALYFCASTQGTGTEAFFGQGTRLTVV.

The chain employs TRBV2 and TRBJ2-2, with D possibly matching TRBD2 (6 bases). This CDR3 spans 14 amino acids. Germline lookup yields CDR1 SNHLY and CDR2 FYNNEI. V lost 7 bases and J 8 bases, leaving 17 bases between the germline ends. CDR3 loop: CASTGGAAVGELFF. The CDR3 bases are TGTGCCAGCACCGGAGGGGCGGCCGTGGGGGAGCTGTTTTTT.

This clone has a single count. This chain links TRBV30 with TRBJ1-3, with D uncertain. The CDR3 length is 13 residues. Trimming stripped 0 bases from V and 4 bases from J, with 7 bases between. CDR1 and CDR2 from the germline V gene are GTSNPN and SVGIG (reference sequence). The CDR3 protein is CAWSVGTGNTIYF. CDR3 nucleotide sequence: TGTGCCTGGAGTGTTGGAACGGGAAACACCATATATTTT.